The present entry profiles one TCR beta chain with its context. This specimen comes from a study of STAT5B mutations in CD4+ large granular lymphocyte leukemia. Germline CDR1 SGHAT, CDR2 FQNNGV. The CDR3 runs to 15 residues. The V gene end was trimmed by 5 bases and the J gene end by 2 bases; junction bases not matched to a gene: 8. Method: immunoSEQ multiplex PCR; TCRdb's copy keeps in-frame clones and lacks some. The sample carries about 21,000 clones, about 75% recorded once. Sequenced material: CD4+ T cells from blood buffy coats. The chain recombines TRBV11-2 with TRBJ2-7, with 8 positions matching TRBD2. The sequence came from a human donor in good health. CDR3 loop: CASSTPGLDAYEQYF. CDR3 nucleotide sequence: TGTGCCAGCAGCACCCCGGGACTAGACGCCTACGAGCAGTACTTC.